The 32 T cell receptor beta chains below all came from one sample that was sequenced in a study of blood T cell repertoires in COVID-19. Assay: immunoSEQ multiplex PCR; the TCRdb copy retains only in-frame clones and omits some. Here the sample spans over 350,000 clones, about 85% being singletons. The sequenced sample consisted of PBMCs or T cells enriched from blood (not recorded which). The receptors shown here come from a woman younger than 30 with acute COVID-19.

The chain combines TRBV19 with TRBJ1-1; D is unresolved. V was cut by 7 bases and J by 11 bases, with 17 bases left in between. The V gene's germline CDR1 is LNHDA and CDR2 SQIVND (reference sequence). CDR3 length: 12 amino acids. The DNA for the CDR3 is TGTGCCAGTATTGTCTGGCGGCTTGGGGCTTTCTTT. Its protein product is CASIVWRLGAFF.

This clone was counted only a few times. The chain links TRBV10-3 to TRBJ1-2; a weak D match, TRBD1 (5 bases). V lost 0 bases and J lost 4, with 9 bases in between. Germline CDR1 ENHRY, CDR2 SYGVKD. This CDR3 has 14 amino acids. The CDR3 DNA reads TGTGCCATCAGTGAGTCTCAGGGTGTCTATGGCTACACCTTC. Translating it yields CAISESQGVYGYTF.

This chain uses TRBV3-1 (or the pseudogene TRBV3-2) with TRBJ1-1; 9 nucleotides match TRBD1. V lost 4 bases, J lost 6 bases, and 12 bases stayed unmatched. Germline loops: CDR1 LGHDT, CDR2 YNNKEL (reference sequence). The CDR3 consists of 16 residues. CDR3 region: CASSPFRTGDIAEAFF. Written as DNA, the CDR3 is TGTGCCAGCAGCCCATTCCGGACAGGGGACATCGCTGAAGCTTTCTTT.

As concerns this clone: One end of the junction varies from germline; a read error may be responsible. The J gene is TRBJ1-2, the V gene TRBV19; D remains unclear. CDR1 is LNHDA, CDR2 SQIVND, per germline (reference sequence). The CDR3 consists of 13 residues. The CDR3 DNA is TGTGCCAGTAGTATACGTCCTAACTACGGCTACACCTTC. Residues: CASSIRPNYGYTF.

The rearrangement uses TRBV5-5 and TRBJ1-5, with TRBD1 matching 7 bases. The CDR3 has 15 residues. After removal of 3 bases from V and 5 bases from J, the junction contained 8 bases not matched to a gene. Germline V gives CDR1 SGHKS, CDR2 YYEKEE (reference sequence). This CDR3 is CASSSRGQIDQPQHF. The CDR3 DNA sequence: TGTGCCAGCAGCTCCCGGGGACAGATCGATCAGCCCCAGCATTTT. Full variable domain (rest looked up from reference TRBV5-5 and TRBJ1-5): DAGVTQSPTHLIKTRGQQVTLRCSPISGHKSVSWYQQVLGQGPQFIFQYYEKEERGRGNFPDRFSARQFPNYSSELNVNALLLGDSALYLCASSSRGQIDQPQHFGDGTRLSIL.

The chain has TRBV27 and TRBJ1-2; 8 bases fit TRBD1. The CDR3 has 13 amino acids. The V gene end was trimmed by 7 bases and the J gene end by 8 bases; junction bases not matched to a gene: 9. CDR1 is MNHEY, CDR2 SMNVEV, per germline (reference sequence). CDR3 sequence (DNA): TGTGCCAGCAAATTGCAGGGGGCGGGAGGCTACACCTTC. Its translation: CASKLQGAGGYTF.

The chain has TRBV29-1 and TRBJ2-1; the match to TRBD2 covers 8 bases. J lost 5 bases, V lost 0 bases, and 6 bases had no gene match. Germline V gene lookup returns CDR1 SQVTM and CDR2 ANQGSEA. This CDR3 is 15 amino acids long. The CDR3 loop reads CSVEEPSGYNNEQFF. The CDR3 DNA is TGCAGCGTTGAAGAGCCTAGCGGGTACAACAATGAGCAGTTCTTC.

This clone has only one observation. V is TRBV9 and J is TRBJ1-5; D remains unclear. V was clipped by 0 bases and J by 5 bases, with 9 bases between them. Germline CDR1 and CDR2: SGDLS and YYNGEE. The CDR3 is 14 amino acids. The CDR3 bases are TGTGCCAGCAGCGTAGAAGACTTTGATCAGCCCCAGCATTTT. It codes for CASSVEDFDQPQHF.

The J gene is TRBJ2-2, the V gene TRBV19, with 10 nucleotides matching TRBD2. CDR3 length equals 16 residues. V was clipped by 4 bases and J by 5 bases; unmatched bases: 7. The germline V gene has CDR1 LNHDA and CDR2 SQIVND (reference sequence). The CDR3 loop is CASSRIAGGLTGELFF. CDR3 nucleotides: TGTGCCAGTAGTAGGATAGCGGGAGGCTTAACCGGGGAGCTGTTTTTT.

The chain has TRBV6-4 and TRBJ2-5; D is ambiguous. Trimming stripped 1 base from V and 4 bases from J, with 4 bases between. The CDR3 runs to 12 residues. Germline lookup yields CDR1 MRHNA and CDR2 SNTAGT. As DNA, the CDR3 is TGTGCCAGCAGTGACTATAGAGAGACCCAGTACTTC. Amino acid sequence: CASSDYRETQYF.

This clone was counted only a few times. The V gene is TRBV10-3, the J gene TRBJ1-1; possibly TRBD1 for D (6 bases). Trimming left V 2 bases short and J 2 bases short, with 12 bases between. CDR1 is ENHRY, CDR2 SYGVKD, per germline. The CDR3 sequence is 15 residues long. This chain's CDR3 is CAISELLGTNTEAFF. The CDR3 DNA follows: TGTGCCATCAGTGAGCTGTTAGGGACAAACACTGAAGCTTTCTTT.

There are a few counts of this clone. This sequence joins TRBV29-1 and TRBJ1-2, with D unresolved. CDR3 length equals 12 residues. V lost 6 bases and J lost 2, with 10 bases in between. The germline CDR1 and CDR2 sequences are SQVTM and ANQGSEA. The CDR3 here is CSVQTQNYGYTF. In nucleotides, the CDR3 is TGCAGCGTACAGACCCAGAACTATGGCTACACCTTC.

The chain recombines TRBV20-1 with TRBJ2-1; 11 bases align to TRBD1. Looked up from germline, CDR1 is DFQATT and CDR2 is SNEGSKA (reference sequence). This CDR3 is built from 17 residues. With V trimmed by 3 bases and J by 4 bases, 11 bases remained unmatched. The DNA of the CDR3 is TGCAGTGCTAGTAGTGGGACAGGGGGGAAAGGATACAATGAGCAGTTCTTC. This sequence encodes CSASSGTGGKGYNEQFF.

This chain joins TRBV20-1 and TRBJ2-1, with D possibly matching TRBD2 (5 bases). This CDR3 has 13 residues. CDR1 and CDR2 from the germline V gene are DFQATT and SNEGSKA (reference sequence). V gave up 3 bases and J gave up 3 bases, with 9 bases separating them. CDR3 sequence reads: CSASLLVYNEQFF. The CDR3, as DNA: TGCAGTGCTAGTTTACTAGTCTACAATGAGCAGTTCTTC.

The chain has TRBV19 and TRBJ1-2, with a possible D match to TRBD1 (6 bases). There are 16 residues in the CDR3. The germline gives CDR1 LNHDA, CDR2 SQIVND (reference sequence). The V end lost 7 bases, the J end lost 2 bases, and 20 bases lay between the germline ends. For the CDR3, the DNA is TGTGCCAGTAATATCAGTCCCGGGACAAGGAACTATGGCTACACCTTC. Protein: CASNISPGTRNYGYTF.

The chain employs TRBV5-4 and TRBJ2-3; D is possibly TRBD2 (6 bases). In germline, CDR1 is SGHNT, CDR2 YYREEE (reference sequence). CDR3 length: 15 residues. Deletions cut 4 bases from V and 1 base from J, with 13 bases between. CDR3 bases: TGTGCCAGCAGCGGTATTAGCGGAGGCACAGATACGCAGTATTTT. It translates to CASSGISGGTDTQYF.

V and J are TRBV11-2 and TRBJ1-5, with 7 bases identical to TRBD1. The CDR3 extends over 16 amino acids. Germline V lookup: CDR1 SGHAT, CDR2 FQNNGV. The V and J ends lost 5 bases and 3 bases, in that order; junction bases with no gene match: 10. The CDR3 DNA follows: TGTGCCAGCAGCCTAACTACTGGGACAGACAATCAGCCCCAGCATTTT. Protein product: CASSLTTGTDNQPQHF.

This chain joins TRBV7-2 and TRBJ2-7, with 10 nucleotides matching TRBD2. V dropped 2 bases and J dropped 7; count of bases not matched to a gene: 5. The V gene's germline CDR1 is SGHTA and CDR2 FQGNSA. The CDR3 runs 14 residues. The CDR3 DNA sequence: TGTGCCAGCAGCTTACAGCGGGGGGGAAGGGAGCAGTACTTC. As protein: CASSLQRGGREQYF.

The rearrangement uses TRBV9 and TRBJ2-2; TRBD1 might be the D (6 bases). The CDR3 spans 15 residues. Trimming removed 0 bases from V and 5 bases from J, with 11 bases in between. CDR1 SGDLS and CDR2 YYNGEE come from the germline V gene. The CDR3, as DNA: TGTGCCAGCAGCGTAGAGGCAGGGGAAACCGGGGAGCTGTTTTTT. This encodes CASSVEAGETGELFF.

This clone appeared once. This chain links TRBV19 with TRBJ1-2; the match to TRBD1 covers 9 bases. Trimming took 7 bases from V and 0 from J; bases not matched to a gene: 9. This CDR3 has 16 amino acids. Germline assignment: CDR1 LNHDA and CDR2 SQIVND (reference sequence). This CDR3 is CASKMTGTGPNYGYTF. The CDR3, as DNA: TGTGCCAGTAAAATGACGGGGACAGGGCCTAACTATGGCTACACCTTC.

The rearrangement uses TRBV10-1 and TRBJ2-1, with 11 positions matching TRBD2. Germline V gene data show CDR1 as WNHNN and CDR2 as SYGVQD (reference sequence). The V gene end was trimmed by 1 base and the J gene end by 7 bases; junction bases not matched to a gene: 3. The CDR3 has 15 residues. CDR3 region: CASSELASGGNEQFF. In nucleotides, the CDR3 is TGCGCCAGCAGTGAGTTGGCTAGCGGGGGGAATGAGCAGTTCTTC.

J is TRBJ2-2 and V is TRBV12-3 or TRBV12-4; D remains ambiguous. V lost 3 bases and J lost 5, with 7 bases in between. This CDR3 comprises 13 residues. Here the CDR3 reads CASSFQETGELFF. DNA of the CDR3: TGTGCCAGCAGTTTCCAGGAAACCGGGGAGCTGTTTTTT.

The rearrangement uses TRBV5-1 and TRBJ2-5; maybe TRBD1 (6 bases). Per germline, CDR1 SGHRS and CDR2 YFSETQ. The CDR3 runs 15 residues. V gave up 0 bases and J gave up 2 bases, with 11 bases separating them. The CDR3 here is CASSLAQGYQETQYF. The CDR3 nucleotides are TGCGCCAGCAGCTTGGCTCAGGGGTATCAAGAGACCCAGTACTTC.

V is TRBV6-5 and J is TRBJ1-1; no clear D. The CDR3 loop spans 12 amino acids. V was trimmed by 6 bases and J by 5 bases, leaving 10 bases between them. Germline V gives CDR1 MNHEY, CDR2 SVGAGI. The CDR3 DNA sequence: TGTGCCAGCAGGTCGGGGAGGACTGAAGCTTTCTTT. This gives the protein CASRSGRTEAFF.

The rearrangement uses TRBV5-4 and TRBJ2-5, with 14 bases matching TRBD2. With 0 bases clipped from V and 5 bases from J, the junction kept 6 bases outside the gene matches. Germline CDR1 reads SGHNT; CDR2 reads YYREEE (reference sequence). The CDR3 spans 17 residues. The chain's CDR3 is CASSLGMTSGRAETQYF. Here the CDR3 DNA reads TGTGCCAGCAGCTTGGGGATGACTAGCGGGAGGGCTGAGACCCAGTACTTC.

The chain employs TRBV11-2 and TRBJ1-4; 8 bases align to TRBD1. Germline lookup yields CDR1 SGHAT and CDR2 FQNNGV. V shed 5 bases and J 2 bases; nucleotides not matched to a gene: 4. This CDR3 region has 15 residues. CDR3 DNA sequence: TGTGCCAGCAGCAGGACAGGGACCACTAATGAAAAACTGTTTTTT. Its protein is CASSRTGTTNEKLFF.

The chain is built from TRBV3-1 (or the pseudogene TRBV3-2) and TRBJ2-7, with TRBD2 matching over 13 bases. This CDR3 is built from 15 residues. CDR1 LGHDT and CDR2 YNNKEL come from the germline V gene (reference sequence). Trimming at V came to 4 bases and at J to 4 bases, leaving 4 bases not matched to a gene. CDR3 DNA sequence: TGTGCCAGCAGCCCACGACTAGCGGGGGGATACGAGCAGTACTTC. This codes for CASSPRLAGGYEQYF.

This chain uses TRBV2 with TRBJ2-7; 7 positions match TRBD1. This CDR3 has 17 amino acids. In germline, CDR1 is SNHLY, CDR2 FYNNEI. V lost 8 bases and J lost 4; bases outside the gene matches: 20. CDR3: CASEGDRLLQGSYEQYF. The CDR3 DNA reads as TGTGCCAGCGAGGGGGACAGACTCCTTCAGGGGTCTTACGAGCAGTACTTC.

The chain recombines TRBV5-4 with TRBJ2-3, with TRBD2 matching over 16 bases. The CDR3 totals 17 residues. V trimming: 2 bases; J trimming: 6 bases; junction bases outside the gene matches: 6. Germline CDR1 SGHNT, CDR2 YYREEE (reference sequence). CDR3 protein: CASSLAGTSGGADTQYF. The CDR3 DNA is TGTGCCAGCAGCTTAGCCGGGACTAGCGGGGGGGCGGATACGCAGTATTTT.

This sequence joins TRBV10-3 and TRBJ2-1; D not certain. The V end lost 8 bases, the J end lost 5 bases, and 7 bases lay between the germline ends. Per the germline V gene, CDR1 is ENHRY and CDR2 is SYGVKD. The CDR3 is 11 residues long. CDR3 sequence: CAIGNNNEQFF. CDR3 DNA: TGTGCCATCGGTAACAACAATGAGCAGTTCTTC.

V usage is TRBV7-2 and J usage is TRBJ2-1; 9 bases fit TRBD2. The V gene's germline CDR1 is SGHTA and CDR2 FQGNSA. There are 18 residues in the CDR3. The J segment lost 3 bases and the V segment lost 2 bases, leaving 11 bases of the junction unmatched. The CDR3: CASSLSARREGRYNEQFF. The CDR3 DNA follows: TGTGCCAGCAGCTTATCGGCGAGGCGGGAGGGCCGCTACAATGAGCAGTTCTTC. Drawing the rest from reference TRBV7-2 and TRBJ2-1, the complete variable domain is GAGVSQSPSNKVTEKGKDVELRCDPISGHTALYWYRQSLGQGLEFLIYFQGNSAPDKSGLPSDRFSAERTGGSVSTLTIQRTQQEDSAVYLCASSLSARREGRYNEQFFGPGTRLTVL.

V and J are TRBV18 and TRBJ2-4; maybe TRBD2 (6 bases). This CDR3 contains 17 residues. Trimming left V 3 bases short and J 3 bases short, with 18 bases between. In germline, CDR1 is KGHSH, CDR2 LQKENI. The DNA for the CDR3 is TGTGCCAGCTCACCGGGCCTTGCGGGACGAGGCAAAAACATTCAGTACTTC. Its translation is CASSPGLAGRGKNIQYF.